Presented here are 12 T cell receptor beta chains from one specimen sequenced in a study of CD8 T cell repertoires and HIV-1 epitope variants. These TCRs' antigens remain unknown. Profiled with immunoSEQ multiplex PCR; TCRdb holds only in-frame clones, not every one. The sample yields 5,500 to 7,000 clones, about three fifths seen once. Sequenced: cultured CD8+ T cells derived from PBMCs. The receptors originated from a male donor with HIV.

V gene TRBV4-3 combines with J gene TRBJ2-7; either TRBD1 or TRBD2 may fit D (6 bases each). Germline values: CDR1 LGHNA, CDR2 YSLEER. This CDR3 has 15 residues. Trimming left V 3 bases short and J 5 bases short, with 17 bases between. This CDR3 is CASSHAQGGLHEQYF. CDR3 bases: TGCGCCAGCAGCCACGCACAGGGAGGCCTTCACGAGCAGTACTTC.

This chain links TRBV13 with TRBJ1-1; 12 nucleotides match TRBD1. Germline loops: CDR1 PRHDT, CDR2 FYEKMQ (reference sequence). V shed 4 bases and J 4 bases; nucleotides not matched to a gene: 4. CDR3 length: 15 residues. The CDR3 region is CASSYGTGGGTEAFF. In DNA, the CDR3 is TGTGCCAGCAGCTACGGGACAGGGGGCGGCACTGAAGCTTTCTTT. The full variable domain, in which reference TRBV13 and TRBJ1-1 provide the parts outside the CDR3, is AAGVIQSPRHLIKEKRETATLKCYPIPRHDTVYWYQQGPGQDPQFLISFYEKMQSDKGSIPDRFSAQQFSDYHSELNMSSLELGDSALYFCASSYGTGGGTEAFFGQGTRLTVV.

CDR3 amino acids: CAAQGGGDYGYTF. For the CDR3, the DNA is TGTGCCGCCCAAGGAGGGGGGGACTATGGCTACACCTTC. V usage is TRBV7-9 and J usage is TRBJ1-2, with D maybe TRBD1 (6 bases). V was pared by 11 bases and J by 3 bases, with 16 bases between. This CDR3 spans 13 amino acids. CDR1 and CDR2 (germline): SEHNR, FQNEAQ (reference sequence).

The gene calls are TRBV27 and TRBJ2-1; D is ambiguous. The germline gives CDR1 MNHEY, CDR2 SMNVEV (reference sequence). Trimming removed 5 bases at V and 0 bases at J, with 5 bases between. The CDR3 spans 13 residues. The CDR3 reads CASSANSYNEQFF. The CDR3 nucleotides are TGTGCCAGCAGTGCCAACTCCTACAATGAGCAGTTCTTC.

This clone was observed a single time. V and J are TRBV6-1 and TRBJ2-3, with TRBD2 matching 10 bases. The junction had 8 bases not matched to a gene; V was cut back by 3 bases and J by 2 bases. Germline CDR1 reads MNHNS; CDR2 reads SASEGT. The length of the CDR3 is 17 residues. CDR3 region: CASSDLAGDNPTDTQYF. Written as DNA, the CDR3 is TGTGCCAGCAGTGACCTAGCGGGGGACAACCCCACAGATACGCAGTATTTT.

This clone showed up just a few times. The chain is built from TRBV27 and TRBJ1-1; 11 nucleotides line up with TRBD1. CDR3 length: 14 residues. Unmatched junction bases numbered 1, after V lost 4 bases and J lost 3 bases. Germline-derived CDR1 and CDR2 are MNHEY and SMNVEV (reference sequence). The CDR3 protein is CASSWTGGHTEAFF. The DNA of the CDR3 is TGTGCCAGCAGTTGGACAGGGGGCCACACTGAAGCTTTCTTT.

V and J are TRBV28 and TRBJ2-7, with D possibly TRBD2 on 6 matching bases. Germline V gene sequence: CDR1 MDHEN, CDR2 SYDVKM. The CDR3 consists of 16 residues. Trimming took off 4 bases at V and 1 base at J, with 17 bases between the two ends. The CDR3 nucleotides are TGTGCCAGCAGTTCCTATTACGGGAGAGGGTCCTACGAGCAGTACTTC. This translates into CASSSYYGRGSYEQYF.

V is TRBV6-5 and J is TRBJ2-7; perhaps TRBD2 as D (5 bases). The germline V gene has CDR1 MNHEY and CDR2 SVGAGI. Trimming removed 6 bases from V and 7 bases from J, with 10 bases in between. This CDR3 region has 11 residues. CDR3 loop: CASSLGVEQYF. Here the CDR3 DNA reads TGTGCCAGCAGCCTCGGGGTTGAGCAGTACTTC.

This clone was seen a handful of times. The V gene is TRBV27, the J gene TRBJ1-1, with TRBD1 as a possible D gene (5 bases). This CDR3 spans 14 amino acids. V was pared by 2 bases and J by 4 bases, with 11 bases between. Per germline, CDR1 MNHEY and CDR2 SMNVEV (reference sequence). The CDR3 reads CASSLGKGATEAFF. The CDR3 DNA reads as TGTGCCAGCAGTTTAGGTAAAGGGGCCACTGAAGCTTTCTTT.

V gene TRBV19 combines with J gene TRBJ2-7, with a weak D call TRBD2 (6 bases). Germline CDR1 reads LNHDA; CDR2 reads SQIVND (reference sequence). V lost 3 bases and J 3 bases, leaving 15 bases between the germline ends. The CDR3 totals 15 residues. CDR3 DNA sequence: TGTGCCAGTAGTATTGCCCCCGGGGGTGACTACGAGCAGTACTTC. Protein product: CASSIAPGGDYEQYF.

V and J are TRBV7-6 and TRBJ2-1, with no clear D. The CDR3 spans 13 residues. V lost 1 base and J 8 bases, leaving 9 bases between the germline ends. Germline CDR1 reads SGHVS; CDR2 reads FNYEAQ. CDR3 in amino acids: CASSLESGYEQFF. CDR3 bases: TGTGCCAGCAGCTTAGAATCAGGATATGAGCAGTTCTTC.

V is TRBV10-1 and J is TRBJ1-3; D remains unclear. The CDR3 sequence is 17 residues long. Per germline, CDR1 WNHNN and CDR2 SYGVQD (reference sequence). Trimming took 6 bases from V and 0 from J, leaving 18 bases between them. DNA for the CDR3: TGCGCCAGCAGAAAGCGGACGGACCGTTCCTCTGGAAACACCATATATTTT. Amino acid sequence: CASRKRTDRSSGNTIYF.